This T cell receptor (beta chain) was profiled in a study of blood T cell repertoires in COVID-19. Study summary: The cDNA or gDNA used as material had been derived from T cells, B-cell-depleted T cells, or PBMCs.

As originally analysed: Nucleated cell counts were estimated from reference gene primer amplification. Clones were read by immunoSEQ multiplex PCR, and TCRdb kept only the in-frame ones, dropping some. V, J and clone size derive from that table, while D and trimming were established from the DNA sequence. The sample yields some 450,000 clones, roughly 89% seen once. Seattle participants joined during active infection and were tracked over time. With 5 bases clipped from V and 1 base from J, the junction kept 5 bases outside the gene matches. CDR1 is LNHDA and CDR2 is SQIVND in the germline V gene (reference sequence). The CDR3 covers 15 residues.

V gene TRBV19 combines with J gene TRBJ1-1; 9 bases match TRBD1. Sample: peripheral blood. This TCR came from a man younger than 30 with COVID-19, enrolled during active disease. CDR3 protein: CASSLPGQGNTEAFF. The CDR3 DNA reads TGTGCCAGTAGTTTACCGGGACAGGGGAACACTGAAGCTTTCTTT.